These 9 T cell receptor beta chains were all obtained from the same sample, sequenced in a study of spatial heterogeneity in lung cancer. TCRdb used MiXCR to reprocess the 5' RACE reads, holding one entry per CDR3 protein. The sample gives about 44,000 distinct CDR3 sequences, roughly 15% of which show up once; approximately 60% is in the top ten. Time point: sample taken at primary tumor resection. Sequences were derived from PBMCs, sampled at surgery. The receptors originated from a male donor with early-stage non-small cell lung cancer.

Only a few counts were recorded for this clonotype. The chain is built from TRBV6-6 and TRBJ2-4, with D perhaps TRBD2 (6 bases). Per the germline V gene, CDR1 is MNHNY and CDR2 is SVGAGI (reference sequence). The germline V and J ends were trimmed by 2 bases and 1 base, with 12 bases remaining between them. This CDR3 spans 16 amino acids. CDR3: CASSYRWEAAKNIQYF. Here the CDR3 DNA reads TGTGCCAGCAGTTACCGTTGGGAGGCTGCCAAAAACATTCAGTACTTC.

This clonotype was recorded at least ten times. The V call is TRBV4-1, the J call TRBJ2-5, with D maybe TRBD1 (7 bases). Trimming stripped 3 bases from V and 7 bases from J, with 18 bases between. The CDR3 contains 15 residues. In germline, CDR1 is MGHRA, CDR2 YSYEKL. The CDR3 spells CASSQEGAFAVTQYF. The CDR3 DNA sequence: TGCGCCAGCAGCCAGGAGGGGGCGTTCGCCGTGACCCAGTACTTC.

This clonotype was observed a few times. This chain joins TRBV2 and TRBJ1-1; 9 bases line up with TRBD1. The CDR3 has 13 residues. Germline V CDR1 and CDR2: SNHLY, FYNNEI. J gave up 3 bases and V 11 bases, and 7 bases lay outside the gene matches. CDR3 region: CAGVDRGYTEAFF. Here the CDR3 DNA reads TGTGCCGGCGTCGACAGGGGGTACACTGAAGCTTTCTTT.

The chain combines TRBV29-1 with TRBJ2-5, with TRBD2 as a possible D gene (6 bases). CDR1 and CDR2 (germline): SQVTM, ANQGSEA. Trimming removed 7 bases at V and 3 bases at J, with 6 bases between. The CDR3 sequence is 10 residues long. CDR3 nucleotide sequence: TGCAGCGGGGAGGAAGAGACCCAGTACTTC. Translated, it gives CSGEEETQYF.

V and J are TRBV27 and TRBJ2-7; D ambiguous. The CDR3 is 14 amino acids. Germline CDR1 and CDR2: MNHEY and SMNVEV (reference sequence). Trimming removed 4 bases at V and 3 bases at J, with 13 bases between. CDR3 nucleotide sequence: TGTGCCAGCAGTTCCCTTTTAGGAGACTACGAGCAGTACTTC. Amino acids: CASSSLLGDYEQYF.

The genes are TRBV7-2 and TRBJ2-3; D not certain. The CDR3 covers 14 residues. V dropped 5 bases and J dropped 5 bases, with 14 bases sitting between them. Germline values: CDR1 SGHTA, CDR2 FQGNSA. The CDR3 DNA sequence: TGTGCCAGCAGCCTCCCCCCAGGAGAAGATACGCAGTATTTT. Its protein product is CASSLPPGEDTQYF. The full variable domain, in which reference TRBV7-2 and TRBJ2-3 provide the parts outside the CDR3, is GAGVSQSPSNKVTEKGKDVELRCDPISGHTALYWYRQSLGQGLEFLIYFQGNSAPDKSGLPSDRFSAERTGGSVSTLTIQRTQQEDSAVYLCASSLPPGEDTQYFGPGTRLTVL.

Ten or more counts support this clonotype. The chain carries TRBV20-1 and TRBJ2-7; 7 nucleotides match TRBD2. From germline, CDR1 is DFQATT and CDR2 SNEGSKA (reference sequence). This CDR3 has 14 residues. V lost 0 bases to trimming and J lost 6 bases; unmatched junction nucleotides: 8. The CDR3 region is CSAREPGTIPEQYF. DNA for the CDR3: TGCAGTGCTAGAGAACCCGGGACTATTCCCGAGCAGTACTTC.

The chain employs TRBV4-1 and TRBJ2-1; 8 bases align to TRBD2. The J segment lost 2 bases and the V segment lost 0 bases, leaving 3 bases of the junction unmatched. Germline assignment: CDR1 MGHRA and CDR2 YSYEKL. The CDR3 runs 16 residues. The CDR3 loop is CASSQDQRETYNEQFF. The CDR3 DNA follows: TGCGCCAGCAGCCAAGATCAGCGGGAGACCTACAATGAGCAGTTCTTC.

This clonotype appeared a few times. The rearrangement uses TRBV10-3 and TRBJ2-3; 9 bases line up with TRBD1. The CDR3 covers 14 residues. In germline, CDR1 is ENHRY, CDR2 SYGVKD. Trimming removed 8 bases from V and 3 bases from J; junction bases left unmatched: 6. For the CDR3, the DNA is TGTGCCATCCGGAGACAGGGGGTAACAGATACGCAGTATTTT. It specifies CAIRRQGVTDTQYF.